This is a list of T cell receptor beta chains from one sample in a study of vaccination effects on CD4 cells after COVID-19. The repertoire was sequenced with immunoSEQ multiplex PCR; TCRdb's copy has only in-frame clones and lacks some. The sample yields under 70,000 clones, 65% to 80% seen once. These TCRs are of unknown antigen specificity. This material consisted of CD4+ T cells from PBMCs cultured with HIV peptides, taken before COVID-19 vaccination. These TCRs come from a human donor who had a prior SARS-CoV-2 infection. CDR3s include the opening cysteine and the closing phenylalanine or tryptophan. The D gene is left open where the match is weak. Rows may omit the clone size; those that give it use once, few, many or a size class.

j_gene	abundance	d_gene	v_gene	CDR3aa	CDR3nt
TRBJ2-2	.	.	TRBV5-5	CASSLGDVGYTGELFF	TGTGCCAGCAGCTTGGGGGACGTTGGTTACACCGGGGAGCTGTTTTTT
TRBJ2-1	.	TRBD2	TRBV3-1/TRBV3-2	CASSQFRGLAGGHTLLDEQFF	TGTGCCAGCAGCCAGTTTCGGGGACTAGCGGGAGGACATACCCTTTTGGATGAGCAGTTCTTC
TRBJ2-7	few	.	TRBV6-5	CASTVGQYYEQYF	TGTGCCAGCACCGTTGGACAGTACTACGAGCAGTACTTC
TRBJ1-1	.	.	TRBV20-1	CRAGRNTEAFF	TGCAGGGCAGGTAGGAACACTGAAGCTTTCTTT
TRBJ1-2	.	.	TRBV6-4	CASSRSKGDYGYTF	TGTGCCAGCAGCCGGAGCAAGGGGGACTATGGCTACACCTTC
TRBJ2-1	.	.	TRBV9	CASSVDIGDSEQFF	TGTGCCAGCAGCGTAGATATAGGGGACTCAGAGCAGTTCTTC
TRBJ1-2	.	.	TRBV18	CASSPARGEVYGYTF	TGTGCCAGCTCACCAGCCCGGGGGGAGGTCTATGGCTACACCTTC
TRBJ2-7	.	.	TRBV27	CASSPGHGPYEQYF	TGTGCCAGCAGTCCGGGACATGGACCCTACGAGCAGTACTTC
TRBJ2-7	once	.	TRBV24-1	CATSEKLRGRYSYEQYF	TGTGCCACCAGTGAAAAGCTACGGGGCAGATACTCCTACGAGCAGTACTTC
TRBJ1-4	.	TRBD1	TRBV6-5	CASSLTTGSYEKLFF	TGTGCCAGCAGTTTAACGACAGGGAGTTATGAAAAACTGTTTTTT
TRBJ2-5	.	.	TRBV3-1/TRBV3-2	CASSQERGYQETQYF	TGTGCCAGCAGCCAAGAGAGGGGGTACCAAGAGACCCAGTACTTC
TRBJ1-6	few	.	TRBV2	CATLAEGYSPLHF	TGTGCCACCCTGGCGGAGGGTTATTCACCCCTCCACTTT